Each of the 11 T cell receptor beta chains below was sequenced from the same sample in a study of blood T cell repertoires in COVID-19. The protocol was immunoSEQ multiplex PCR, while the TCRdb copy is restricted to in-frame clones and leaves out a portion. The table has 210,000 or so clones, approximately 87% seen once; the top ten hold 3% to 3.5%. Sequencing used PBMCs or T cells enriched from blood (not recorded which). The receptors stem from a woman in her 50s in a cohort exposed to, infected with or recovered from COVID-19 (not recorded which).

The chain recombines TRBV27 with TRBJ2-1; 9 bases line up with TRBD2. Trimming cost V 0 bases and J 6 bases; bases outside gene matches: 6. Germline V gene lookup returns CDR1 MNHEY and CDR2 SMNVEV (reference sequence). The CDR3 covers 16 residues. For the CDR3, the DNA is TGTGCCAGCAGTTTATCAGGCGGGGGGGCCGTCAATGAGCAGTTCTTC. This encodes CASSLSGGGAVNEQFF.

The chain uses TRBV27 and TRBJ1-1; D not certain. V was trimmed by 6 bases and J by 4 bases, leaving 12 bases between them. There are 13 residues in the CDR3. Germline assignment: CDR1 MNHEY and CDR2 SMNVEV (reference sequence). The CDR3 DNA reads TGTGCCAGCAGCCGGAGGGAGCCCACTGAAGCTTTCTTT. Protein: CASSRREPTEAFF.

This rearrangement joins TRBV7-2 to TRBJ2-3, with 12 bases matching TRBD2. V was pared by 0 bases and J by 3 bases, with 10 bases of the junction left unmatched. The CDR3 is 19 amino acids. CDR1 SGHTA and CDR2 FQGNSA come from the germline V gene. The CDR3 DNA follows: TGTGCCAGCAGCTTAGCATCGCTAGCGGGGGGGCCTTGGACAGATACGCAGTATTTT. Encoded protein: CASSLASLAGGPWTDTQYF.

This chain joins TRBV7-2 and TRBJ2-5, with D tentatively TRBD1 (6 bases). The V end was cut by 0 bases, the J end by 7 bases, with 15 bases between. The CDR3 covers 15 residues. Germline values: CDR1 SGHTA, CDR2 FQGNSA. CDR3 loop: CASSLAGAPLGTQYF. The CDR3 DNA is TGTGCCAGCAGCTTAGCGGGGGCGCCGTTGGGGACCCAGTACTTC.

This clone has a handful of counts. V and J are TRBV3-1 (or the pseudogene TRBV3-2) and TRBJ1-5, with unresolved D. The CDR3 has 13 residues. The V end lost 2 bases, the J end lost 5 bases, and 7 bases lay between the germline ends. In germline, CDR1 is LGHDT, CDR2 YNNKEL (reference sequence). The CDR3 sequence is CASSQREDQPQHF. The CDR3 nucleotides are TGTGCCAGCAGCCAAAGGGAGGATCAGCCCCAGCATTTT.

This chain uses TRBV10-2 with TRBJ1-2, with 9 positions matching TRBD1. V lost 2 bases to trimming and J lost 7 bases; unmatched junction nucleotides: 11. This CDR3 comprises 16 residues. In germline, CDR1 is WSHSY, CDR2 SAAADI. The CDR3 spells CASSEDRDRVLGGYTF. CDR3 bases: TGCGCCAGCAGTGAGGACCGGGACAGGGTGCTGGGTGGCTACACCTTC.

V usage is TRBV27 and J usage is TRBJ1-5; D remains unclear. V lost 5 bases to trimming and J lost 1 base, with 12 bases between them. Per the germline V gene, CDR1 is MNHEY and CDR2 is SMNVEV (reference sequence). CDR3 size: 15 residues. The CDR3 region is CASSRGLMSNQPQHF. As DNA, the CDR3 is TGTGCCAGCAGTAGAGGACTGATGAGCAATCAGCCCCAGCATTTT.

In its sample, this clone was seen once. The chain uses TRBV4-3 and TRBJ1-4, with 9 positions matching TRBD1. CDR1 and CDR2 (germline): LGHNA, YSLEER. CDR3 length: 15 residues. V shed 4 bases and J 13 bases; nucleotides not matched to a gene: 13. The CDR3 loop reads CASSLSGQGQGGLFF. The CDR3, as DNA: TGCGCCAGCAGCCTATCGGGACAGGGTCAGGGAGGACTGTTTTTT.

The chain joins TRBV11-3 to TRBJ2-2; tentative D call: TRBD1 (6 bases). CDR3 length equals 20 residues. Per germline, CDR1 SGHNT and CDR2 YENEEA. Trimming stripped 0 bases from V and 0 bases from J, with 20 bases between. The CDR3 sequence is CASSLDRNLVYRANTGELFF. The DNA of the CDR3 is TGTGCCAGCAGCTTAGATCGTAACCTGGTTTACAGGGCGAACACCGGGGAGCTGTTTTTT.

In DNA form, the CDR3 reads TGTGCCAGCAGCCGCACGGGGTTATACCAAGAGACCCAGTACTTC. It encodes CASSRTGLYQETQYF. The rearrangement links TRBV7-2 to TRBJ2-5, with TRBD2 as a possible D gene (5 bases). V lost 5 bases and J lost 0, with 13 bases in between. Germline CDR1 is SGHTA and CDR2 is FQGNSA. CDR3 length: 15 amino acids.

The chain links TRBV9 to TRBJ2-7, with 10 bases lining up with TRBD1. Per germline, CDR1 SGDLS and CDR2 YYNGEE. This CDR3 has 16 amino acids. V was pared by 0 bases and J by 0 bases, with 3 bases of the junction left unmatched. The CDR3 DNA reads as TGTGCCAGCAGCGTAGGAAGGGACAGGGGCTCCTACGAGCAGTACTTC. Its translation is CASSVGRDRGSYEQYF.